These T cell receptor beta chains were read from a single sample in a study of graft-versus-host responses after intestinal transplantation. Method: immunoSEQ multiplex PCR; TCRdb's copy keeps in-frame clones and lacks some. The sample has about 82,000 clones; 91% are singletons. These receptors lack a known antigen. Sequenced material: unstimulated CD4+ T cells sorted from spleen or lymph node cells, taken before transplant. The receptors stem from a human donor who was the organ donor for an intestinal transplant. CDR3s include the opening cysteine and the closing phenylalanine or tryptophan. The D gene is left open where the match is weak. Clone size is given for some rows only: seen once, a few or many times, or a class if the clone is expanded.

d_call: TRBD2; v_call: TRBV29-1; j_call: TRBJ2-5; clone_size: NA; cdr3_length: 14; cdr3_aa: CSVQTSGRGETQYF; cdr3_nt: TGCAGCGTCCAGACTAGCGGGAGAGGAGAGACCCAGTACTTC
d_call: TRBD1; v_call: TRBV30; j_call: TRBJ2-5; clone_size: once; cdr3_length: 14; cdr3_aa: CAWSWDRGQETQYF; cdr3_nt: TGTGCCTGGAGTTGGGACAGGGGGCAAGAGACCCAGTACTTC
d_call: TRBD2; v_call: TRBV10-1; j_call: TRBJ2-2; clone_size: NA; cdr3_length: 14; cdr3_aa: CASSDSGKTGELFF; cdr3_nt: TGCGCCAGCAGTGACAGCGGGAAAACCGGGGAGCTGTTTTTT
d_call: NA; v_call: TRBV30; j_call: TRBJ1-3; clone_size: once; cdr3_length: 13; cdr3_aa: CAWSRGTGNTIYF; cdr3_nt: TGTGCCTGGAGTCGGGGGACTGGAAACACCATATATTTT
d_call: TRBD2; v_call: TRBV7-2; j_call: TRBJ2-3; clone_size: once; cdr3_length: 16; cdr3_aa: CASSLAGLAGEDTQYF; cdr3_nt: TGTGCCAGCAGCTTAGCGGGACTAGCGGGAGAGGATACGCAGTATTTT
d_call: TRBD1; v_call: TRBV18; j_call: TRBJ1-1; clone_size: NA; cdr3_length: 14; cdr3_aa: CASSRDRGGPEAFF; cdr3_nt: TGTGCCAGCTCAAGGGACAGGGGTGGCCCTGAAGCTTTCTTT
d_call: TRBD2; v_call: TRBV30; j_call: TRBJ2-3; clone_size: NA; cdr3_length: 13; cdr3_aa: CAWNAGGTDTQYF; cdr3_nt: TGTGCCTGGAACGCGGGGGGCACAGATACGCAGTATTTT
d_call: TRBD2; v_call: TRBV10-1; j_call: TRBJ2-3; clone_size: once; cdr3_length: 17; cdr3_aa: CASSDRLLAGGQDTQYF; cdr3_nt: TGCGCCAGCAGTGACCGTTTACTAGCGGGGGGGCAAGATACGCAGTATTTT
d_call: TRBD1; v_call: TRBV5-1; j_call: TRBJ2-5; clone_size: NA; cdr3_length: 13; cdr3_aa: CASRDRGQETQYF; cdr3_nt: TGCGCCAGCAGGGACAGGGGGCAAGAGACCCAGTACTTC
d_call: NA; v_call: TRBV27; j_call: TRBJ2-7; clone_size: NA; cdr3_length: 16; cdr3_aa: CASSSNRVLEVYEQYF; cdr3_nt: TGTGCCAGCAGTTCGAACAGGGTCCTTGAAGTCTACGAGCAGTACTTC
d_call: TRBD1; v_call: TRBV10-3; j_call: TRBJ1-4; clone_size: NA; cdr3_length: 15; cdr3_aa: CAISDGDRGREKLFF; cdr3_nt: TGTGCCATCAGTGACGGGGACAGGGGCCGTGAAAAACTGTTTTTT
d_call: NA; v_call: TRBV11-3; j_call: TRBJ1-1; clone_size: NA; cdr3_length: 13; cdr3_aa: CASSLSRNTEAFF; cdr3_nt: TGTGCCAGCAGCTTGAGTAGGAACACTGAAGCTTTCTTT
d_call: NA; v_call: TRBV19; j_call: TRBJ1-4; clone_size: NA; cdr3_length: 12; cdr3_aa: CASSPSTGGLFF; cdr3_nt: TGTGCCAGTAGCCCCTCAACCGGGGGACTGTTTTTT
d_call: TRBD1; v_call: TRBV10-1; j_call: TRBJ2-3; clone_size: NA; cdr3_length: 18; cdr3_aa: CASSEYLAGTGGEDTQYF; cdr3_nt: TGCGCCAGCAGTGAGTATCTTGCGGGGACAGGTGGAGAAGATACGCAGTATTTT
d_call: NA; v_call: TRBV10-2; j_call: TRBJ1-5; clone_size: NA; cdr3_length: 14; cdr3_aa: CASSEGQSNQPQHF; cdr3_nt: TGCGCCAGCAGTGAAGGACAGTCCAATCAGCCCCAGCATTTT
d_call: TRBD2; v_call: TRBV5-1; j_call: TRBJ2-1; clone_size: NA; cdr3_length: 15; cdr3_aa: CASSLAAGGYNEQFF; cdr3_nt: TGCGCCAGCAGCTTGGCCGCGGGGGGATACAATGAGCAGTTCTTC
d_call: NA; v_call: TRBV30; j_call: TRBJ2-1; clone_size: NA; cdr3_length: 15; cdr3_aa: CAWSTPKTRSGEQFF; cdr3_nt: TGTGCCTGGAGTACCCCCAAGACTAGATCCGGTGAGCAGTTCTTC
d_call: TRBD2; v_call: TRBV6-6; j_call: TRBJ2-3; clone_size: NA; cdr3_length: 15; cdr3_aa: CASSYRGDRTDTQYF; cdr3_nt: TGTGCCAGCAGTTACCGGGGGGATAGGACAGATACGCAGTATTTT
d_call: TRBD1; v_call: TRBV5-4; j_call: TRBJ1-2; clone_size: NA; cdr3_length: 14; cdr3_aa: CASSQDRGSGGYTF; cdr3_nt: TGTGCCAGCAGCCAAGACAGGGGATCGGGTGGCTACACCTTC
d_call: NA; v_call: TRBV19; j_call: TRBJ1-1; clone_size: NA; cdr3_length: 15; cdr3_aa: CASSNSRQANTEAFF; cdr3_nt: TGTGCCAGTAGTAATTCGAGACAGGCGAACACTGAAGCTTTCTTT
d_call: NA; v_call: TRBV25-1; j_call: TRBJ2-4; clone_size: NA; cdr3_length: 15; cdr3_aa: CASSGTRLAKNIQYF; cdr3_nt: TGTGCCAGCAGTGGCACTCGTTTAGCCAAAAACATTCAGTACTTC
d_call: NA; v_call: TRBV6-5; j_call: TRBJ2-7; clone_size: NA; cdr3_length: 16; cdr3_aa: CASSYGARGTRYEQYF; cdr3_nt: TGTGCCAGCAGTTACGGGGCCAGGGGAACCCGCTACGAGCAGTACTTC
d_call: NA; v_call: TRBV19; j_call: TRBJ2-5; clone_size: NA; cdr3_length: 16; cdr3_aa: CASSRPLSLGGETQYF; cdr3_nt: TGTGCCAGTAGTAGACCCCTTTCGTTGGGAGGAGAGACCCAGTACTTC
d_call: NA; v_call: TRBV6-5; j_call: TRBJ1-4; clone_size: NA; cdr3_length: 15; cdr3_aa: CASSGAVATNEKLFF; cdr3_nt: TGTGCCAGCAGTGGGGCGGTCGCAACTAATGAAAAACTGTTTTTT
d_call: TRBD1; v_call: TRBV19; j_call: TRBJ1-2; clone_size: NA; cdr3_length: 14; cdr3_aa: CATQYPGQLYGYTF; cdr3_nt: TGTGCCACCCAATATCCGGGACAGCTATATGGCTACACCTTC
d_call: TRBD1; v_call: TRBV5-1; j_call: TRBJ2-5; clone_size: NA; cdr3_length: 14; cdr3_aa: CASSPGTGGETQYF; cdr3_nt: TGCGCCAGCAGCCCCGGGACAGGGGGAGAGACCCAGTACTTC
d_call: TRBD1; v_call: TRBV30; j_call: TRBJ2-1; clone_size: NA; cdr3_length: 14; cdr3_aa: CAWTWTGTYNEQFF; cdr3_nt: TGTGCCTGGACGTGGACAGGGACCTACAATGAGCAGTTCTTC
d_call: TRBD2; v_call: TRBV2; j_call: TRBJ2-5; clone_size: NA; cdr3_length: 14; cdr3_aa: CASRRDYPQETQYF; cdr3_nt: TGTGCCAGCCGTCGGGACTACCCCCAAGAGACCCAGTACTTC
d_call: NA; v_call: TRBV5-8; j_call: TRBJ2-3; clone_size: NA; cdr3_length: 13; cdr3_aa: CASSLMATDTQYF; cdr3_nt: TGTGCCAGCAGCTTGATGGCTACAGATACGCAGTATTTT
d_call: TRBD2; v_call: TRBV7-8; j_call: TRBJ2-2; clone_size: NA; cdr3_length: 16; cdr3_aa: CASSWGSSGGNGELFF; cdr3_nt: TGTGCCAGCAGCTGGGGGTCTAGCGGGGGTAACGGGGAGCTGTTTTTT
d_call: TRBD2; v_call: TRBV7-2; j_call: TRBJ2-7; clone_size: NA; cdr3_length: 14; cdr3_aa: CASSAGTSVGEQYF; cdr3_nt: TGTGCCAGCAGCGCCGGGACTAGCGTTGGCGAGCAGTACTTC
d_call: TRBD1; v_call: TRBV30; j_call: TRBJ2-7; clone_size: NA; cdr3_length: 12; cdr3_aa: CAWNPDRGEQYF; cdr3_nt: TGTGCCTGGAACCCAGACAGGGGCGAGCAGTACTTC
d_call: NA; v_call: TRBV27; j_call: TRBJ2-7; clone_size: NA; cdr3_length: 13; cdr3_aa: CASSYTGNPKQYF; cdr3_nt: TGTGCCAGCAGTTATACGGGGAATCCGAAGCAGTACTTC
d_call: TRBD1; v_call: TRBV29-1; j_call: TRBJ2-6; clone_size: NA; cdr3_length: 18; cdr3_aa: CSVWGPGTGNSGANVLTF; cdr3_nt: TGCAGCGTTTGGGGCCCTGGGACAGGCAACTCTGGGGCCAACGTCCTGACTTTC
d_call: TRBD1; v_call: TRBV5-5; j_call: TRBJ1-2; clone_size: few; cdr3_length: 13; cdr3_aa: CASRTGTGYGYTF; cdr3_nt: TGTGCCAGCAGGACCGGGACAGGGTATGGCTACACCTTC
d_call: NA; v_call: TRBV30; j_call: TRBJ1-4; clone_size: NA; cdr3_length: 15; cdr3_aa: CAWSVPGSSNEKLFF; cdr3_nt: TGTGCCTGGAGCGTCCCGGGTTCATCTAATGAAAAACTGTTTTTT
d_call: NA; v_call: TRBV7-2; j_call: TRBJ2-6; clone_size: NA; cdr3_length: 16; cdr3_aa: CASSYQIRAGANVLTF; cdr3_nt: TGTGCCAGCAGCTATCAAATCAGGGCTGGGGCCAACGTCCTGACTTTC
d_call: NA; v_call: TRBV30; j_call: TRBJ1-2; clone_size: NA; cdr3_length: 13; cdr3_aa: CAWSREGVGGYTF; cdr3_nt: TGTGCCTGGAGCAGAGAAGGGGTCGGTGGCTACACCTTC
d_call: TRBD2; v_call: TRBV28; j_call: TRBJ2-3; clone_size: NA; cdr3_length: 15; cdr3_aa: CAILAGVYNTDTQYF; cdr3_nt: TGTGCCATCCTAGCGGGAGTGTATAACACAGATACGCAGTATTTT
d_call: TRBD1; v_call: TRBV29-1; j_call: TRBJ1-3; clone_size: NA; cdr3_length: 15; cdr3_aa: CSVVRGQGAGNTIYF; cdr3_nt: TGCAGCGTTGTAAGGGGACAGGGAGCAGGAAACACCATATATTTT
d_call: NA; v_call: TRBV18; j_call: TRBJ2-7; clone_size: NA; cdr3_length: 11; cdr3_aa: CASSLGGEQYF; cdr3_nt: TGTGCCAGCTCACTGGGGGGTGAGCAGTACTTC
d_call: TRBD1; v_call: TRBV19; j_call: TRBJ2-4; clone_size: NA; cdr3_length: 13; cdr3_aa: CASSGQGKNIQYF; cdr3_nt: TGTGCCAGTAGTGGACAGGGCAAAAACATTCAGTACTTC